Listed below are T cell receptor beta chains from one sample, sequenced in a study of T cells in Graves' hyperthyroidism and ophthalmopathy. TCRdb called the multiplex PCR reads again in MiXCR, with one record for every CDR3 protein. The profile shows more than 550,000 distinct CDR3 sequences, roughly 45% of them singletons. The sequencing sample was made of peripheral blood or thyroid tissue (not recorded which). The receptor set was obtained from an adult man with Graves' disease, either hyperthyroidism or ophthalmopathy (not recorded which). Both conserved end residues are trimmed from each CDR3.

TRBV5-1	TRBJ1-4	ASSSRDRAEKLF
TRBV7-3	TRBJ2-2	ASSLTGSGELF
TRBV9	TRBJ1-6	ASSFGTGGFDSPLH
TRBV10-3	TRBJ1-2	AINEGQGSRGYT
TRBV29-1	TRBJ2-7	SGLLGTSYEQY
TRBV7-8	TRBJ2-7	ASSLGVGLTYEQY
TRBV19	TRBJ1-2	ASSIEIREPGHYGYT
TRBV25-1	TRBJ1-5	ASSDDRGHQPQH
TRBV7-3	TRBJ2-5	ASSRAEGLAGQETQY
TRBV29-1	TRBJ1-1	SQSIGALNTEAF
TRBV15	TRBJ1-4	ATSRQTRVGNEKLF
TRBV10-2	TRBJ1-6	ASSLNLGAGEYNSPLH
TRBV6-5	TRBJ2-7	ASSDGLSDEQY
TRBV25-1	TRBJ1-2	APREGSDHGYT
TRBV20-1	TRBJ1-3	SAAKGGGLGNTIY
TRBV2	TRBJ1-2	ASSEVRTGLDYGYT
TRBV7-6	TRBJ1-5	ASSLAGGAYNQPQH
TRBV9	TRBJ1-5	ASSATVNHWPQH
TRBV11-2	TRBJ2-2	ASSAQPGGELF
TRBV7-2	TRBJ1-4	ASSEDLATNEKLF
TRBV25-1	TRBJ1-2	ASSEGGEDGYT
TRBV12-3/TRBV12-4	TRBJ1-3	ASSEDGFSSGNTIY
TRBV20-1	TRBJ2-5	SVRAGPRETQY
TRBV7-9	TRBJ1-1	ASSLGGISKTEAF
TRBV10-1	TRBJ1-5	ASSEGPRQPQH
TRBV10-3	TRBJ2-7	AISVFGPGDEQY
TRBV6-5	TRBJ1-5	ASSPGTGYSNQPQH
TRBV29-1	TRBJ1-6	SVGDPLH
TRBV5-8	TRBJ1-5	ASSLGSAGRHQPQH
TRBV10-2	TRBJ1-5	ASSGQTMDQPQH